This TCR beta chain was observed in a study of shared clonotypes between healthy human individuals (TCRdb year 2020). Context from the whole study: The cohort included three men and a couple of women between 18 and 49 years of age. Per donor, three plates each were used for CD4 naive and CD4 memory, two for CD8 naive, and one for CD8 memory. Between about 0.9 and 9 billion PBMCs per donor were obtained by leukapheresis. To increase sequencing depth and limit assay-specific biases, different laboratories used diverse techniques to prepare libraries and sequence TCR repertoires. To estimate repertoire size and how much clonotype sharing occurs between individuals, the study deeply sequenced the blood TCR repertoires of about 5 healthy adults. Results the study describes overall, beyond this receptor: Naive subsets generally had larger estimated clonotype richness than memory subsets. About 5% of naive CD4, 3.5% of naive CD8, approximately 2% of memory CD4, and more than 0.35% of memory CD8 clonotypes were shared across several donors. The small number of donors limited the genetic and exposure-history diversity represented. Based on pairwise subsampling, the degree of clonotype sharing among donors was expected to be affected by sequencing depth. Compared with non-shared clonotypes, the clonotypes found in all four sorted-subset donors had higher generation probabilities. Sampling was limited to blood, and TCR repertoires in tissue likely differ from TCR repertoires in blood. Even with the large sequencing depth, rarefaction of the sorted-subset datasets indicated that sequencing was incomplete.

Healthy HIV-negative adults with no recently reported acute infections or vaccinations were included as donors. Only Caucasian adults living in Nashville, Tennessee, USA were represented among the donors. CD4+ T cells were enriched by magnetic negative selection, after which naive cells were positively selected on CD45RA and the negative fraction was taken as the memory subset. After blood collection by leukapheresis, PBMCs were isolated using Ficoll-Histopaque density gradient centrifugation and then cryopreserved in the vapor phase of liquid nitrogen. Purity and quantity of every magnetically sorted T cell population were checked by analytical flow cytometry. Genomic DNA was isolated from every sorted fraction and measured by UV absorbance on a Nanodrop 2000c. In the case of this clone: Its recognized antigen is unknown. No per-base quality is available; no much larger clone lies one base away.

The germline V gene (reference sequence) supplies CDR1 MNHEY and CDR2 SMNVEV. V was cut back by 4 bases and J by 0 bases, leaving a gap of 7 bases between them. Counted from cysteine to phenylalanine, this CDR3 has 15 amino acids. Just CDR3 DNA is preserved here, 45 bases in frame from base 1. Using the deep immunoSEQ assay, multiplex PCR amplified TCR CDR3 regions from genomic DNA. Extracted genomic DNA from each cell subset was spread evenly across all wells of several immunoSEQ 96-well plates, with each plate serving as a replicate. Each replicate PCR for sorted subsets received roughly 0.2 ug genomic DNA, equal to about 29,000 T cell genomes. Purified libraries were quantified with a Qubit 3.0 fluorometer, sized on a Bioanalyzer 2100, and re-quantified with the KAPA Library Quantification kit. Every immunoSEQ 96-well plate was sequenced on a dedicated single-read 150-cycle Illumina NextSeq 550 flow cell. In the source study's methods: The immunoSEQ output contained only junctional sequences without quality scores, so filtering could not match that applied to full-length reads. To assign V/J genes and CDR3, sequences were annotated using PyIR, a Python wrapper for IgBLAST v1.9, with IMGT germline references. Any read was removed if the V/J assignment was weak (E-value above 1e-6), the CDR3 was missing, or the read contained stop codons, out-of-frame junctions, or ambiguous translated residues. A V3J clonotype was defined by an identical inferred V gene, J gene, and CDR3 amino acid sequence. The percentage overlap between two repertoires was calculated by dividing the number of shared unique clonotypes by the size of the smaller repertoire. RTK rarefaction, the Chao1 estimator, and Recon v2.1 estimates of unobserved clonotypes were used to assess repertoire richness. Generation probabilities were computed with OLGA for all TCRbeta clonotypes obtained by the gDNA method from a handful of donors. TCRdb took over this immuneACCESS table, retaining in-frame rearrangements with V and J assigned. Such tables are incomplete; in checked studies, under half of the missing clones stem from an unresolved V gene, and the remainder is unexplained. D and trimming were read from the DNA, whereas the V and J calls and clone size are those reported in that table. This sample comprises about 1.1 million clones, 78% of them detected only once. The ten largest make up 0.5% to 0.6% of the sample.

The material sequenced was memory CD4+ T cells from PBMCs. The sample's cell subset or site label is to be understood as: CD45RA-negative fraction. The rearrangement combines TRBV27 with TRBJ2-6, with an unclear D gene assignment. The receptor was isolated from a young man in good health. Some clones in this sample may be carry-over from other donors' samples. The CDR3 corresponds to CASSWKYSGANVLTF. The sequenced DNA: TGTGCCAGCAGTTGGAAATACTCTGGGGCCAACGTCCTGACTTTC.